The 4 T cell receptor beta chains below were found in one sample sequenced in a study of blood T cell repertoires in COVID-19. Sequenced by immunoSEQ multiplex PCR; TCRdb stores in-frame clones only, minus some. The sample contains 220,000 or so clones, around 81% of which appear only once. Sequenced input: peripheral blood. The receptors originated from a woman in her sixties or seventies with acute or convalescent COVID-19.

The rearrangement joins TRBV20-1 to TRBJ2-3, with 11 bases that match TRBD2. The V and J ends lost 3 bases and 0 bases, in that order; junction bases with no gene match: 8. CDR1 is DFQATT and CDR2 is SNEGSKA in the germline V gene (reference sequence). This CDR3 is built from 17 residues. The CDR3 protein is CSASALAGGSSTDTQYF. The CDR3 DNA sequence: TGCAGTGCTAGTGCCCTAGCGGGGGGCTCTAGCACAGATACGCAGTATTTT.

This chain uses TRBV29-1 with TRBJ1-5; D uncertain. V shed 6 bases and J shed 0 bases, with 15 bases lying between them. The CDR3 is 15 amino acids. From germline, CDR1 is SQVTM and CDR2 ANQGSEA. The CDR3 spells CSVREGTVSNQPQHF. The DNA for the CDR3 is TGCAGCGTCAGAGAGGGTACAGTTAGCAATCAGCCCCAGCATTTT.

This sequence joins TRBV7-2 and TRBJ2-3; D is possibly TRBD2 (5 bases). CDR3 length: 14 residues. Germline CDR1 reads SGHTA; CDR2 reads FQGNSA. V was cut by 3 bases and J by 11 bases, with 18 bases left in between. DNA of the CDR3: TGTGCCAGCAGCTTGGACGGCGGGTCCCCCGGGCAGTATTTT. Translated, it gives CASSLDGGSPGQYF. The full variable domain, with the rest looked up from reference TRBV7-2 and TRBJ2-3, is GAGVSQSPSNKVTEKGKDVELRCDPISGHTALYWYRQSLGQGLEFLIYFQGNSAPDKSGLPSDRFSAERTGGSVSTLTIQRTQQEDSAVYLCASSLDGGSPGQYFGPGTRLTVL.

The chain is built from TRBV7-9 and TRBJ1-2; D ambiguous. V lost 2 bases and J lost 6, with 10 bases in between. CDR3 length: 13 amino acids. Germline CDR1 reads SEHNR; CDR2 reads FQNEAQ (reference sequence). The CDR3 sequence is CASSLREVDGYTF. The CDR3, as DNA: TGTGCCAGCAGCTTAAGGGAGGTGGATGGCTACACCTTC.